The next 27 T cell receptor beta chains were all read from a single sample in a study of beta chain features in type 1 diabetes. Their target antigens are unknown. Study findings and constraints: Shorter TCRB CDR3s, moderately but significantly so, were found in Type 1 diabetes patients in all four CD4+ subsets.

Every bit of the isolated RNA underwent reverse transcription, so sequencing read expressed TCRB transcripts. Produced via immunoSEQ multiplex PCR; TCRdb's table is partial and in-frame only. The sample includes about 340,000 clones, roughly 12% of them seen just once. Material for sequencing was naive CD4+ T cells from blood. The receptors here all came from a woman younger than 35 with type 1 diabetes.

The J gene is TRBJ2-1, the V gene TRBV9; 7 bases match TRBD2. The CDR3 covers 16 residues. CDR1 is SGDLS and CDR2 is YYNGEE in the germline V gene. Trimming took 3 bases from V and 9 from J; bases not matched to a gene: 15. Written as DNA, the CDR3 is TGTGCCAGCAGCGCAGGACGGAAGAGGTCGGGGGGTGAGCAGTTCTTC. This translates into CASSAGRKRSGGEQFF.

V gene TRBV28 combines with J gene TRBJ2-7; 7 bases line up with TRBD1. Losses at the gene ends were 9 bases for V and 2 bases for J; bases not matched to a gene: 7. CDR3 length: 13 residues. The germline CDR1 and CDR2 sequences are MDHEN and SYDVKM. Here the CDR3 DNA reads TGTGCCAGTGGGACAGCCAAAACCTACGAGCAGTACTTC. This translates into CASGTAKTYEQYF. Using reference TRBV28 and TRBJ2-7 for the parts outside the CDR3, the full variable domain is DVKVTQSSRYLVKRTGEKVFLECVQDMDHENMFWYRQDPGLGLRLIYFSYDVKMKEKGDIPEGYSVSREKKERFSLILESASTNQTSMYLCASGTAKTYEQYFGPGTRLTVT.

The rearrangement links TRBV7-3 to TRBJ1-1; D gene ambiguous. In germline, CDR1 is SGHTA, CDR2 FQGTGA. The V and J ends lost 2 bases and 1 base respectively, with 8 bases between them. The CDR3 has 14 residues. The CDR3 nucleotides are TGTGCCAGCAGCTTATGGGCAGGGAACACTGAAGCTTTCTTT. Translating gives CASSLWAGNTEAFF.

The rearrangement joins TRBV18 to TRBJ2-3, with 10 positions matching TRBD2. Germline V gene sequence: CDR1 KGHSH, CDR2 LQKENI. The CDR3 is 15 residues long. Trimming removed 4 bases from V and 2 bases from J; junction bases left unmatched: 3. CDR3 DNA sequence: TGTGCCAGCTCACGGACTAGCGGACACACAGATACGCAGTATTTT. Encoded protein: CASSRTSGHTDTQYF.

The table lists this clone with a few counts. J is TRBJ2-7 and V is TRBV5-4, with 10 bases fitting TRBD1. Germline V gives CDR1 SGHNT, CDR2 YYREEE (reference sequence). Trimming cost V 4 bases and J 4 bases; bases outside gene matches: 8. The CDR3 is made up of 15 amino acids. CDR3 in DNA: TGTGCCAGCAGCCCAGGCGGACAGGGGGGTTACGAGCAGTACTTC. The encoded protein is CASSPGGQGGYEQYF.

This chain connects TRBV29-1 to TRBJ2-7, with D perhaps matching TRBD1 (6 bases). CDR1 and CDR2 from the germline V gene are SQVTM and ANQGSEA. The V end lost 4 bases, the J end lost 3 bases, and 13 bases lay between the germline ends. There are 13 residues in the CDR3. The DNA of the CDR3 is TGCAGCGTTGGCCAGGACAGCTACTACGAGCAGTACTTC. Translation: CSVGQDSYYEQYF.

This clone was counted a few times. The V gene is TRBV2, the J gene TRBJ2-1; 8 bases map to TRBD1. V was clipped by 4 bases and J by 9 bases; unmatched bases: 8. The CDR3 loop spans 14 amino acids. CDR1 is SNHLY, CDR2 FYNNEI, per germline. The CDR3 nucleotides read TGTGCCAGCAGTGGGACAGGGAACGGGATTGAGCAGTTCTTC. Translation: CASSGTGNGIEQFF.

This chain connects TRBV18 to TRBJ2-1, with 8 bases lining up with TRBD2. The CDR3 length is 14 residues. The trim removed 3 bases at V and 9 bases at J, leaving 7 bases unmatched. Germline V gives CDR1 KGHSH, CDR2 LQKENI. The CDR3 is CASSPGTREGEQFF. In DNA, the CDR3 is TGTGCCAGCTCACCGGGGACTAGAGAGGGTGAGCAGTTCTTC. Using reference TRBV18 and TRBJ2-1 for the parts outside the CDR3, the full variable domain is NAGVMQNPRHLVRRRGQEARLRCSPMKGHSHVYWYRQLPEEGLKFMVYLQKENIIDESGMPKERFSAEFPKEGPSILRIQQVVRGDSAAYFCASSPGTREGEQFFGPGTRLTVL.

J is TRBJ2-1 and V is TRBV4-1; 10 bases agree with TRBD2. This CDR3 is 20 amino acids long. Unmatched junction bases numbered 19, after V lost 2 bases and J lost 6 bases. CDR1 MGHRA and CDR2 YSYEKL come from the germline V gene. As DNA, the CDR3 is TGCGCCAGCAGCCAACCGTTTCTAGCGGGAGATGGAAGGGTCTCCAATGAGCAGTTCTTC. It translates to CASSQPFLAGDGRVSNEQFF.

This clone has a handful of counts. This chain links TRBV19 with TRBJ1-5; 7 bases are shared with TRBD1. Looked up from germline, CDR1 is LNHDA and CDR2 is SQIVND (reference sequence). The CDR3 extends over 14 amino acids. V shed 6 bases, J shed 5 bases, and the junction held 7 bases outside the gene matches. The CDR3 DNA sequence: TGTGCCAGTAGATCGGGACAGCTTTATCAGCCCCAGCATTTT. It specifies CASRSGQLYQPQHF.

A few counts support this clone. The genes are TRBV7-2 and TRBJ1-1; weak D call: TRBD1 (5 bases). Germline V gives CDR1 SGHTA, CDR2 FQGNSA. The CDR3 loop spans 15 amino acids. The V and J ends lost 1 base and 0 bases respectively, with 9 bases between them. The CDR3 is CASSLGGGLNTEAFF. The CDR3 nucleotides are TGTGCCAGCAGCTTAGGGGGGGGTCTGAACACTGAAGCTTTCTTT.

In this sample, this clone turned up a few times. This chain connects TRBV28 to TRBJ2-1; D might be TRBD2 (5 bases). The germline V and J ends were trimmed by 4 bases and 8 bases, with 6 bases remaining between them. The CDR3 is made up of 11 amino acids. Germline CDR1 and CDR2: MDHEN and SYDVKM. The CDR3 sequence: CASSSRDEQFF. The CDR3 region has the DNA TGTGCCAGCAGTTCGAGGGATGAGCAGTTCTTC.

This clone has more than one count but fewer than ten. This rearrangement joins TRBV7-7 to TRBJ2-5, with a weak D call TRBD1 (5 bases). The germline gives CDR1 SSHAT, CDR2 FNYEAQ (reference sequence). V was clipped by 5 bases and J by 2 bases, with 15 bases between them. The CDR3 runs 15 residues. The CDR3 reads CASSQNPTVQETQYF. CDR3 bases: TGTGCCAGCAGCCAAAATCCGACAGTTCAAGAGACCCAGTACTTC.

This sequence joins TRBV5-6 and TRBJ2-3; 10 nucleotides agree with TRBD1. The CDR3 spans 16 residues. Germline loops: CDR1 SGHDT, CDR2 YYEEEE. V was pared by 3 bases and J by 4 bases, with 8 bases of the junction left unmatched. The CDR3 DNA reads TGTGCCAGCAGCTGGACCCAGACAGGGGGCGCAGATACGCAGTATTTT. It yields the protein CASSWTQTGGADTQYF.

The chain has TRBV29-1 and TRBJ2-5; D may be TRBD2 (5 bases). This CDR3 contains 14 residues. Germline V gene lookup returns CDR1 SQVTM and CDR2 ANQGSEA. Trimming stripped 6 bases from V and 5 bases from J, with 19 bases between. CDR3 residues: CSVESPQLGETQYF. Written as DNA, the CDR3 is TGCAGCGTCGAAAGTCCACAACTAGGGGAGACCCAGTACTTC. Using reference TRBV29-1 and TRBJ2-5 for the parts outside the CDR3, the full variable domain is SAVISQKPSRDICQRGTSLTIQCQVDSQVTMMFWYRQQPGQSLTLIATANQGSEATYESGFVIDKFPISRPNLTFSTLTVSNMSPEDSSIYLCSVESPQLGETQYFGPGTRLLVL.

This clone appeared a few times. The same CDR3 is also encoded by other DNA sequences in this sample. The gene calls are TRBV7-2 and TRBJ2-7, with D hard to call. The CDR3 runs 13 residues. V lost 1 base and J lost 2, with 6 bases in between. Germline V gene data show CDR1 as SGHTA and CDR2 as FQGNSA. Written as DNA, the CDR3 is TGTGCCAGCAGCTTAGGATGGGCCTACGAGCAGTACGTC. Translation gives CASSLGWAYEQYV.

The J gene is TRBJ2-3, the V gene TRBV6-1; D not certain. Germline V gene data show CDR1 as MNHNS and CDR2 as SASEGT. CDR3 length equals 12 residues. Trimming left V 4 bases short and J 8 bases short, with 10 bases between. The CDR3 nucleotides read TGTGCCAGCAGTGCCCACATTGGTACGCAGTATTTT. Translation gives CASSAHIGTQYF.

The chain employs TRBV11-3 and TRBJ2-6; 11 nucleotides align to TRBD1. CDR1 and CDR2 from the germline V gene are SGHNT and YENEEA. The CDR3 length is 17 residues. The trim removed 3 bases at V and 3 bases at J, leaving 4 bases unmatched. CDR3 amino acids: CASSFGQGAGGANVLTF. As DNA, the CDR3 is TGTGCCAGCAGCTTCGGACAGGGGGCTGGTGGGGCCAACGTCCTGACTTTC.

The chain employs TRBV30 and TRBJ1-3, with a possible D match to TRBD1 (6 bases). The germline V gene has CDR1 GTSNPN and CDR2 SVGIG (reference sequence). The ends were cut back, 1 base at V and 2 bases at J, with 15 bases in the middle. The CDR3 sequence is 16 residues long. In nucleotides, the CDR3 is TGTGCCTGGAGTGGATTCGACAGGTCACCTGGAAACACCATATATTTT. Protein sequence: CAWSGFDRSPGNTIYF.

This clone was counted between two and nine times. Written as DNA, the CDR3 is TGTGCCTGGATGAAGGGACAGGCTACTAGCACAGATACGCAGTATTTT. This codes for CAWMKGQATSTDTQYF. V gene TRBV30 combines with J gene TRBJ2-3; 8 bases match TRBD1. The CDR3 runs to 16 residues. From germline, CDR1 is GTSNPN and CDR2 SVGIG (reference sequence). Trimming at V came to 4 bases and at J to 0 bases, leaving 9 bases not matched to a gene.

A few counts support this clone. The V call is TRBV25-1, the J call TRBJ2-7; D is unresolved. This CDR3 has 12 residues. Deletions cut 5 bases from V and 4 bases from J, with 9 bases between. The germline V gene encodes CDR1 MGHDK and CDR2 SYGVNS. CDR3 amino acids: CASSRLGYEQYF. For the CDR3, the DNA is TGTGCCAGCAGTAGACTTGGGTACGAGCAGTACTTC.

The V gene is TRBV6-6, the J gene TRBJ1-5; 7 bases are shared with TRBD1. Germline CDR1 MNHNY, CDR2 SVGAGI (reference sequence). There are 16 residues in the CDR3. V shed 7 bases, J shed 3 bases, and the junction held 12 bases outside the gene matches. The CDR3 here is CASKEQGTYSNQPQHF. CDR3 DNA sequence: TGTGCCAGCAAGGAACAGGGGACGTACTCCAATCAGCCCCAGCATTTT.

This clone was seen a few times. The rearrangement uses TRBV28 and TRBJ2-7; 12 bases fit TRBD2. The trim removed 5 bases at V and 5 bases at J, leaving 10 bases unmatched. The CDR3 extends over 16 amino acids. The germline CDR1 and CDR2 sequences are MDHEN and SYDVKM. This CDR3 reads CASSPPQTSGSNEQYF. The CDR3 coding sequence is TGTGCCAGCAGTCCGCCCCAGACTAGCGGGAGTAACGAGCAGTACTTC.

This rearrangement joins TRBV15 to TRBJ2-1; D unresolved. Germline CDR1 reads LNHNV; CDR2 reads YYDKDF (reference sequence). The CDR3 has 11 amino acids. V was shortened by 1 base and J by 7 bases, with 2 bases between the two germline ends. The CDR3 here is CATSRVNEQFF. In nucleotides, the CDR3 is TGTGCCACCAGCAGAGTAAATGAGCAGTTCTTC.

The chain recombines TRBV7-6 with TRBJ1-1; possible D gene TRBD1, 6 bases. The CDR3 is made up of 14 amino acids. V was clipped by 3 bases and J by 1 base, with 9 bases between them. Germline CDR1 and CDR2: SGHVS and FNYEAQ. CDR3 loop: CASSFTTGNTEAFF. The CDR3 DNA reads TGTGCCAGCAGCTTTACGACAGGGAACACTGAAGCTTTCTTT.

The J gene is TRBJ2-1, the V gene TRBV5-1, with a tentative D call TRBD1 (5 bases). The V gene's germline CDR1 is SGHRS and CDR2 YFSETQ. The V end lost 4 bases, the J end lost 8 bases, and 19 bases lay between the germline ends. The CDR3 has 15 residues. The CDR3 region is CASSAGQVITDEQFF. The CDR3, as DNA: TGCGCCAGCAGCGCAGGACAAGTGATCACAGATGAGCAGTTCTTC.

The table lists this clone with a few counts. The rearrangement uses TRBV6-5 and TRBJ1-5, with unresolved D. The CDR3 length is 13 residues. Per the germline V gene, CDR1 is MNHEY and CDR2 is SVGAGI. Between the trimmed V and J ends, which lost 6 bases and 4 bases, there was a span of 10 bases. DNA of the CDR3: TGTGCCAGCAGCCCCCTTCGGAATCAGCCCCAGCATTTT. This encodes CASSPLRNQPQHF.